The next 25 T cell receptor beta chains were all read from a single sample in a study of blood T cell repertoires in COVID-19. TCRdb's copy holds only in-frame clones and misses some; the assay was immunoSEQ multiplex PCR. The sample holds approximately 70,000 clones, 79% seen once. Input material: peripheral blood. These receptors were obtained from a woman older than 75 with active or convalescent COVID-19.

This rearrangement joins TRBV9 to TRBJ1-2, with TRBD1 matching over 7 bases. V lost 4 bases, J lost 10 bases, and 7 bases stayed unmatched. The CDR3 runs 12 residues. CDR1 and CDR2 (germline): SGDLS, YYNGEE. The chain's CDR3 is CASSSGTVDYTF. CDR3 nucleotides: TGTGCCAGCAGCTCAGGGACAGTAGACTACACCTTC. The variable domain in full, with the rest retrieved from reference TRBV9 and TRBJ1-2, is DSGVTQTPKHLITATGQRVTLRCSPRSGDLSVYWYQQSLDQGLQFLIQYYNGEERAKGNILERFSAQQFPDLHSELNLSSLELGDSALYFCASSSGTVDYTFGSGTRLTVV.

The chain links TRBV18 to TRBJ1-5; TRBD1 is a possible D gene (5 bases). From germline, CDR1 is KGHSH and CDR2 LQKENI. The CDR3 runs 14 residues. Trimming pared 2 bases from V and 6 bases from J, leaving 11 bases between. The CDR3 DNA is TGTGCCAGCTCACCAGCTTGGGGGGGTCAGCCCCAGCATTTT. Its translation: CASSPAWGGQPQHF. The whole variable domain, remainder taken from reference TRBV18 and TRBJ1-5, is NAGVMQNPRHLVRRRGQEARLRCSPMKGHSHVYWYRQLPEEGLKFMVYLQKENIIDESGMPKERFSAEFPKEGPSILRIQQVVRGDSAAYFCASSPAWGGQPQHFGDGTRLSIL.

V is TRBV2 and J is TRBJ2-1, with 9 bases lining up with TRBD2. Germline loops: CDR1 SNHLY, CDR2 FYNNEI. Trimming cost V 2 bases and J 8 bases; bases outside gene matches: 7. The CDR3 sequence is 15 residues long. The CDR3 region is CASSELAGPQDEQFF. In DNA form, the CDR3 reads TGTGCCAGCAGTGAACTAGCGGGGCCCCAGGATGAGCAGTTCTTC.

The J gene is TRBJ2-7, the V gene TRBV7-8; D call uncertain. Trimming took off 3 bases at V and 6 bases at J, with 12 bases between the two ends. Per the germline V gene, CDR1 is SGHVS and CDR2 is FQNEAQ. The CDR3 has 13 residues. The chain's CDR3 is CASSFITNSEQYF. The CDR3 bases are TGTGCCAGCAGCTTTATCACTAATAGCGAGCAGTACTTC.

The chain links TRBV14 to TRBJ1-5; 9 bases agree with TRBD1. CDR3 length: 14 amino acids. Germline trimming cut 5 bases from V and 4 bases from J; bases unmatched to any gene: 3. From germline, CDR1 is SGHDN and CDR2 FVKESK. The CDR3, as DNA: TGTGCCAGCAGCGGGACAGGGAGGAATCAGCCCCAGCATTTT. The encoded protein is CASSGTGRNQPQHF.

The chain combines TRBV6-5 with TRBJ1-1; D perhaps matches TRBD1 (6 bases). The germline V gene has CDR1 MNHEY and CDR2 SVGAGI. V lost 10 bases and J lost 5, with 17 bases in between. This CDR3 spans 13 amino acids. In DNA, the CDR3 is TGTGCCATCAAGACAGGCGCCCGGACTGAAGCTTTCTTT. This translates into CAIKTGARTEAFF.

The chain couples TRBV5-6 to TRBJ2-3; a weak D match, TRBD2 (6 bases). Trimming removed 3 bases from V and 2 bases from J, with 22 bases in between. This CDR3 is built from 18 residues. Looked up from germline, CDR1 is SGHDT and CDR2 is YYEEEE. The CDR3 region is CASSSLNGGPRPTDTQYF. Written as DNA, the CDR3 is TGTGCCAGCAGCTCGCTTAACGGGGGACCTAGACCCACAGATACGCAGTATTTT.

The chain links TRBV12-3 or TRBV12-4 to TRBJ2-7; TRBD1 aligns across 7 bases. V was pared by 6 bases and J by 3 bases, with 5 bases of the junction left unmatched. This CDR3 has 13 residues. CDR3 nucleotides: TGTGCCAGCAGCAGGGGACAGTTCTACGAGCAGTACTTC. Protein sequence: CASSRGQFYEQYF.

This clone has more than one count but fewer than ten. The chain combines TRBV4-3 with TRBJ1-3, with D possibly matching TRBD1 (5 bases). Germline assignment: CDR1 LGHNA and CDR2 YSLEER. V shed 0 bases and J shed 8 bases, with 14 bases lying between them. The CDR3 spans 15 residues. The CDR3 is CASSQDGPGGDTIYF. CDR3 DNA sequence: TGCGCCAGCAGCCAAGATGGACCCGGGGGGGACACCATATATTTT.

J is TRBJ1-2 and V is TRBV28; 7 bases match TRBD1. J lost 5 bases, V lost 6 bases, and 15 bases had no gene match. Germline V gene lookup returns CDR1 MDHEN and CDR2 SYDVKM. This CDR3 has 16 amino acids. The CDR3 nucleotides are TGTGCCAGCAGCCGATCCCTCTCAGGGGGAAGTTATGGCTACACCTTC. Translation: CASSRSLSGGSYGYTF.

V usage is TRBV14 and J usage is TRBJ2-7; 9 nucleotides match TRBD2. CDR1 and CDR2 from the germline V gene are SGHDN and FVKESK. This CDR3 has 16 residues. Trimming cost V 3 bases and J 0 bases; bases outside gene matches: 6. CDR3 region: CASSHWTSALSYEQYF. CDR3 bases: TGTGCCAGCAGCCATTGGACTAGCGCACTCTCCTACGAGCAGTACTTC.

This sequence joins TRBV10-2 and TRBJ2-5, with D possibly TRBD1 on 5 matching bases. The germline V gene encodes CDR1 WSHSY and CDR2 SAAADI. The ends were cut back, 8 bases at V and 5 bases at J, with 15 bases in the middle. This CDR3 contains 13 residues. The CDR3 region is CASAPPGSETQYF. Here the CDR3 DNA reads TGCGCCAGCGCTCCTCCAGGGTCGGAGACCCAGTACTTC.

In its sample, this clone was seen once. The rearrangement links TRBV11-2 to TRBJ1-6; D is undetermined. The V and J ends lost 5 bases and 0 bases respectively, with 14 bases between them. This CDR3 region has 17 residues. Germline-derived CDR1 and CDR2 are SGHAT and FQNNGV. The CDR3 region is CASSPGVRNSYNSPLHF. CDR3 bases: TGTGCCAGCAGCCCAGGTGTCAGGAACTCCTATAATTCACCCCTCCACTTT.

This clone was detected a few times. The V gene is TRBV21-1, the J gene TRBJ2-7; the table's D call TRBD1 went unverified against the DNA. TRBV21-1 constitutes a pseudogene. The CDR3 spans 14 residues. The CDR3 is CASSKGDRGLEQYF. The CDR3 DNA follows: TGTGCCAGCAGCAAAGGGGACAGGGGCCTCGAGCAGTACTTC.

The J gene is TRBJ2-1, the V gene TRBV19, with 8 positions matching TRBD2. CDR1 LNHDA and CDR2 SQIVND come from the germline V gene (reference sequence). The CDR3 spans 13 residues. Trimming took 5 bases from V and 12 from J; bases not matched to a gene: 9. The CDR3 here is CASSGREARAQFF. The CDR3 DNA follows: TGTGCCAGTAGTGGGCGGGAGGCCCGGGCGCAGTTCTTC.

V usage is TRBV7-9 and J usage is TRBJ2-7; TRBD1 matches 8 bases. Unmatched junction bases numbered 5, after V lost 5 bases and J lost 2 bases. Germline V gene data show CDR1 as SEHNR and CDR2 as FQNEAQ (reference sequence). The CDR3 contains 14 residues. CDR3 sequence: CASSQDRDAYEQYF. DNA of the CDR3: TGTGCCAGCAGCCAGGACAGGGATGCCTACGAGCAGTACTTC.

The chain is built from TRBV28 and TRBJ2-3; 15 nucleotides align to TRBD2. Germline-derived CDR1 and CDR2 are MDHEN and SYDVKM. CDR3 length: 18 residues. The trim removed 4 bases at V and 0 bases at J, leaving 5 bases unmatched. This CDR3 reads CASSSGLAGGWSTDTQYF. DNA for the CDR3: TGTGCCAGCAGTTCCGGACTAGCGGGAGGGTGGAGCACAGATACGCAGTATTTT.

The V gene is TRBV6-5, the J gene TRBJ2-7; a weak D match, TRBD2 (5 bases). V was shortened by 5 bases and J by 2 bases, with 16 bases between the two germline ends. The CDR3 length is 15 residues. The germline V gene has CDR1 MNHEY and CDR2 SVGAGI. CDR3 in DNA: TGTGCCAGCAGTCTCTCAGGTGGGAGCACCTACGAGCAGTACTTC. Protein product: CASSLSGGSTYEQYF.

This clone showed up just once. This sequence joins TRBV18 and TRBJ1-2, with D tentatively TRBD1 (5 bases). Trimming stripped 0 bases from V and 4 bases from J, with 18 bases between. Germline values: CDR1 KGHSH, CDR2 LQKENI. The CDR3 totals 17 residues. In DNA, the CDR3 is TGTGCCAGCTCACCACCCGGCCATGACAGAGACCTCTATGGCTACACCTTC. Its protein product is CASSPPGHDRDLYGYTF.

This clone has just one count. V is TRBV27 and J is TRBJ1-2; 7 bases align to TRBD1. This CDR3 has 15 amino acids. Germline CDR1 reads MNHEY; CDR2 reads SMNVEV (reference sequence). The V and J ends lost 5 bases and 8 bases, in that order; junction bases with no gene match: 14. In DNA, the CDR3 is TGTGCCAGCAGTACCTACGACAGGGAGGTTCGAGGCTACACCTTC. Translated, it gives CASSTYDREVRGYTF.

The rearrangement joins TRBV6-5 to TRBJ2-3; 9 bases match TRBD2. The CDR3 is 16 amino acids. The germline V gene encodes CDR1 MNHEY and CDR2 SVGAGI. Unmatched junction bases numbered 8, after V lost 2 bases and J lost 5 bases. Written as DNA, the CDR3 is TGTGCCAGCAGTTACCGTGCGGGGGGGCCGTTAGATACGCAGTATTTT. This encodes CASSYRAGGPLDTQYF.

This clone turned up a few times. The chain recombines TRBV10-3 with TRBJ1-4; TRBD1 matches 7 bases. Unmatched junction bases numbered 4, after V lost 7 bases and J lost 5 bases. The germline gives CDR1 ENHRY, CDR2 SYGVKD. This CDR3 is 13 amino acids long. CDR3 amino acids: CAIKGQQNEKLFF. In DNA, the CDR3 is TGTGCCATCAAGGGACAGCAAAATGAAAAACTGTTTTTT.

This clone was observed a few times. The chain carries TRBV2 and TRBJ1-4; D is uncertain. The germline CDR1 and CDR2 sequences are SNHLY and FYNNEI. The V end was cut by 7 bases, the J end by 0 bases, with 12 bases between. The CDR3 runs to 15 residues. The CDR3 sequence is CASTRWQATNEKLFF. Here the CDR3 DNA reads TGTGCCAGCACCAGGTGGCAGGCAACTAATGAAAAACTGTTTTTT. Filled out from reference TRBV2 and TRBJ1-4, the complete variable domain reads EPEVTQTPSHQVTQMGQEVILRCVPISNHLYFYWYRQILGQKVEFLVSFYNNEISEKSEIFDDQFSVERPDGSNFTLKIRSTKLEDSAMYFCASTRWQATNEKLFFGSGTQLSVL.

The chain uses TRBV5-1 and TRBJ2-1; 7 bases fit TRBD1. The CDR3 runs to 12 residues. Per germline, CDR1 SGHRS and CDR2 YFSETQ. J gave up 15 bases and V 1 base, and 7 bases lay outside the gene matches. The CDR3 DNA is TGCGCCAGCAGCTTGACCACAGGGGTCCTGTTCTTC. Encoded protein: CASSLTTGVLFF.

This chain uses TRBV7-2 with TRBJ2-2; 10 bases line up with TRBD2. The germline gives CDR1 SGHTA, CDR2 FQGNSA. Trimming took 8 bases from V and 1 from J; bases not matched to a gene: 10. This CDR3 has 17 amino acids. The DNA for the CDR3 is TGTGCCAGCGGTAGGGTAGCGGGGGGCCTGAACACCGGGGAGCTGTTTTTT. Protein: CASGRVAGGLNTGELFF.